A selection of T cell receptor beta chains follows, all from one sample in a study of regulatory T cells in long-lasting Graves disease. In TCRdb, the multiplex PCR reads were re-called with MiXCR into one record per CDR3 protein. The sample lists roughly 400,000 distinct CDR3 sequences, under 25% seen once, with 13% to 15% in the top ten. The source material was peripheral blood mononuclear cells (PBMCs), sampled when the disease was refractory, from a patient treated with antithyroid drugs. All receptors derive from a female donor with Graves disease. Each CDR3 is given with its conserved first and last residue. A D gene is named only where the DNA matches it firmly. The size of a clone is reported for some rows only, either as once, few or many, or as a class for expanded clones.

clone_size | d_call | j_call | v_call | cdr3_aa | cdr3_nt
many | NA | TRBJ1-1 | TRBV5-6 | CASSFEEGTEAFF | TGTGCCAGCAGCTTTGAAGAAGGGACTGAAGCTTTCTTT
many | NA | TRBJ2-5 | TRBV6-1 | CASSLTGGNLETQYF | TGTGCCAGCAGTCTGACAGGTGGAAACCTAGAGACCCAGTACTTC
few | TRBD1 | TRBJ1-1 | TRBV2 | CASRSDREGDNTEAFF | TGTGCCAGCAGATCCGACAGGGAGGGGGACAACACTGAAGCTTTCTTT
NA | NA | TRBJ2-2 | TRBV27 | CASLRAGALTGELFF | TGTGCCAGCTTGAGGGCAGGGGCCCTCACCGGGGAGCTGTTTTTT
few | NA | TRBJ2-5 | TRBV20-1 | CSARNRLQWGQETQYF | TGCAGTGCTAGAAACCGCCTCCAGTGGGGTCAAGAGACCCAGTACTTC
many | NA | TRBJ2-4 | TRBV7-3 | CASIGPSKNIQYF | TGTGCCAGCATTGGCCCCTCCAAAAACATTCAGTACTTC
few | NA | TRBJ1-1 | TRBV7-6 | CASSLGGAGEAFF | TGTGCCAGCAGCTTAGGGGGGGCGGGTGAAGCTTTCTTT
NA | NA | TRBJ1-4 | TRBV6-2/TRBV6-3 | CASRIGTRGEKLFF | TGTGCCAGCAGGATCGGGACTCGGGGTGAAAAACTGTTTTTT
many | TRBD2 | TRBJ2-4 | TRBV15 | CATSRVRGVAKNIQYF | TGTGCCACCAGCAGAGTTCGGGGGGTGGCCAAAAACATTCAGTACTTC
few | NA | TRBJ2-3 | TRBV12-3/TRBV12-4 | CASKRLTDTQYF | TGTGCCAGCAAAAGGCTCACAGATACGCAGTATTTT
NA | NA | TRBJ1-1 | TRBV19 | CASSRRQGRMNTEAFF | TGTGCCAGTAGTAGAAGGCAGGGGCGGATGAACACTGAAGCTTTCTTT
many | TRBD1 | TRBJ2-7 | TRBV24-1 | CATSSGTASYEQYF | TGTGCCACCAGTTCCGGGACAGCTTCCTACGAGCAGTACTTC
NA | NA | TRBJ2-2 | TRBV7-9 | CASSSTGTKAYGELFF | TGTGCCAGCAGCTCGACGGGGACAAAAGCTTACGGGGAGCTGTTTTTT
once | NA | TRBJ2-7 | TRBV7-9 | CASSLAPWEQYF | TGTGCCAGCAGCTTAGCACCGTGGGAGCAGTACTTC
few | TRBD2 | TRBJ2-1 | TRBV20-1 | CSAQGAGGPSSYNEQFF | TGCAGTGCTCAGGGAGCGGGAGGGCCAAGCTCCTACAATGAGCAGTTCTTC
few | NA | TRBJ2-7 | TRBV4-1 | CASSQEVMVTGWMVSGYEQYF | TGCGCCAGCAGCCAAGAAGTCATGGTTACAGGGTGGATGGTCTCTGGCTACGAGCAGTACTTC
few | NA | TRBJ2-7 | TRBV6-2/TRBV6-3 | CASSYSSSGELLYEQYF | TGTGCCAGCAGTTACTCGAGTTCCGGAGAACTACTCTACGAGCAGTACTTC
few | TRBD2 | TRBJ2-7 | TRBV3-1 | CASSQRGGRAYEQYF | TGTGCCAGCAGCCAACGGGGAGGGAGGGCTTACGAGCAGTACTTC
many | TRBD1 | TRBJ1-5 | TRBV7-9 | CASSGQGDQQPQHF | TGTGCCAGCAGCGGACAGGGGGATCAGCAGCCCCAGCATTTT
NA | NA | TRBJ1-1 | TRBV4-2 | CASSQDNRMNTEAFF | TGTGCCAGCAGCCAAGATAACCGCATGAACACTGAAGCTTTCTTT
NA | NA | TRBJ2-3 | TRBV29-1 | CSETTETDTQYF | TGCAGCGAAACGACAGAAACAGATACGCAGTATTTT
many | NA | TRBJ2-2 | TRBV11-2 | CASRGGLTGELFF | TGTGCCAGCCGAGGGGGACTCACCGGGGAGCTGTTTTTT
NA | NA | TRBJ1-1 | TRBV30 | CAWSVGATNTEAFF | TGTGCCTGGAGTGTTGGGGCCACCAACACTGAAGCTTTCTTT
NA | TRBD1 | TRBJ2-5 | TRBV19 | CASSMTGFGETQYF | TGTGCCAGTAGTATGACAGGGTTCGGTGAGACCCAGTACTTC
NA | NA | TRBJ2-3 | TRBV20-1 | CSVTPRSGRGDTQYF | TGCAGTGTCACCCCCAGGTCCGGCCGTGGGGATACGCAGTATTTT
many | NA | TRBJ2-7 | TRBV12-3/TRBV12-4 | CATSNRETYEQYF | TGTGCCACTTCGAATAGGGAAACCTACGAGCAGTACTTC
few | TRBD2 | TRBJ2-7 | TRBV20-1 | CSARDSGRPLYEQYF | TGCAGTGCTAGAGATTCCGGGAGGCCCCTCTACGAGCAGTACTTC
NA | NA | TRBJ1-5 | TRBV6-1 | CASSVFSLKRNSNQPQHF | TGTGCCAGCAGTGTTTTCAGCCTTAAAAGAAATAGCAATCAGCCCCAGCATTTT
few | NA | TRBJ2-7 | TRBV27 | CASSTWTRKTYEQYF | TGTGCCAGCAGTACCTGGACCAGAAAAACTTACGAGCAGTACTTC
few | TRBD2 | TRBJ2-7 | TRBV30 | CAWSVALAGGNEQYF | TGTGCCTGGAGTGTCGCACTAGCGGGAGGGAACGAGCAGTACTTC
NA | TRBD1 | TRBJ1-2 | TRBV19 | CASSKPTGGGNYGYTF | TGTGCCAGTAGTAAGCCGACAGGGGGCGGCAACTATGGCTACACCTTC
many | NA | TRBJ2-2 | TRBV28 | CASSLSAGGGVGELFF | TGTGCCAGCAGTTTAAGTGCCGGCGGGGGCGTCGGGGAGCTGTTTTTT
many | NA | TRBJ2-5 | TRBV6-2/TRBV6-3 | CASSYRQYQETQYF | TGTGCCAGCAGTTACAGACAGTACCAAGAGACCCAGTACTTC
many | TRBD1 | TRBJ2-7 | TRBV11-2 | CASSLAGQGFTYEQYF | TGTGCCAGCAGCTTAGCGGGACAGGGGTTCACCTACGAGCAGTACTTC
NA | NA | TRBJ1-1 | TRBV29-1 | CSAAGHRYQAFF | TGCAGCGCGGCGGGACACAGGTACCAAGCTTTCTTT
NA | TRBD1 | TRBJ2-7 | TRBV29-1 | CSVGAGGSYEQYF | TGCAGCGTTGGTGCAGGGGGCTCATACGAGCAGTACTTC
few | NA | TRBJ2-5 | TRBV3-1 | CASSQDRLKETQYF | TGTGCCAGCAGCCAAGATCGGTTGAAGGAGACCCAGTACTTC
many | TRBD1 | TRBJ1-1 | TRBV7-2 | CASSRQGWDNTEAFF | TGTGCCAGCAGCCGACAGGGTTGGGACAACACTGAAGCTTTCTTT
NA | NA | TRBJ2-5 | TRBV11-2 | CASSKRTLWGETQYF | TGTGCCAGCAGCAAGAGGACCCTTTGGGGGGAGACCCAGTACTTC
once | TRBD2 | TRBJ2-1 | TRBV9 | CASSVGTSNYNEQFF | TGTGCCAGCAGCGTCGGGACTAGCAACTACAATGAGCAGTTCTTC